Sequencing of this T cell receptor (beta chain) was carried out in a study of cytomegalovirus exposure and HLA in healthy donors. Broader study findings: After further analysis at a later stage, roughly 16,000 TCR beta sequences were associated with HLA alleles at 0.05 false discovery rate.

A multiplex PCR was run with 60 Vbeta primers and 13 Jbeta primers. TCRdb's copy holds only in-frame clones and misses some; the assay was immunoSEQ multiplex PCR. The sample includes 150,000 or so clones. This CDR3 region has 13 residues. From germline, CDR1 is SGHNT and CDR2 YYREEE (reference sequence). V was pared by 3 bases and J by 7 bases, with 14 bases between. Details on this clone: Its antigen is unknown.

The sequence derives from a woman between 35 and 50 years old in good health and CMV-seropositive. Input material: PBMCs. The chain is built from TRBV5-4 and TRBJ2-7; D unresolved. CDR3 residues: CASSYQALGEQYF. DNA for the CDR3: TGTGCCAGCAGCTATCAGGCGTTGGGTGAGCAGTACTTC.